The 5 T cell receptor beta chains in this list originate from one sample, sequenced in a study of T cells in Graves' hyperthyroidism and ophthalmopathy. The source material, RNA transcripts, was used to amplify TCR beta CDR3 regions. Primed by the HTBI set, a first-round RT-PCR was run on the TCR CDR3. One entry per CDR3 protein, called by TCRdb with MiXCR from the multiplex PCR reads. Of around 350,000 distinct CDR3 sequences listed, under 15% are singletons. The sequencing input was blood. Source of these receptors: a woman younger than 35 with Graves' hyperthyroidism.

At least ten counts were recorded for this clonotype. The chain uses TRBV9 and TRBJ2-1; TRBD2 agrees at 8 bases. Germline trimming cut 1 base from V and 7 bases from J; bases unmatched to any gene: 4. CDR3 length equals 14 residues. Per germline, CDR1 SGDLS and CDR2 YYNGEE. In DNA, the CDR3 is TGTGCCAGCAGCGTATACGGGGGGGATAATGAGCAGTTCTTC. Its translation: CASSVYGGDNEQFF. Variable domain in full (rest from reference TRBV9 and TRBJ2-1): DSGVTQTPKHLITATGQRVTLRCSPRSGDLSVYWYQQSLDQGLQFLIQYYNGEERAKGNILERFSAQQFPDLHSELNLSSLELGDSALYFCASSVYGGDNEQFFGPGTRLTVL.

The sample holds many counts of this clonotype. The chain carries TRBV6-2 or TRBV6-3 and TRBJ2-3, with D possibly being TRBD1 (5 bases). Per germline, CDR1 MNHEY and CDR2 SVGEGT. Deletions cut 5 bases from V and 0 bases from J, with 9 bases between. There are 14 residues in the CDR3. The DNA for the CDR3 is TGTGCCAGCAGTCTTCGACAGAGCACAGATACGCAGTATTTT. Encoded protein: CASSLRQSTDTQYF.

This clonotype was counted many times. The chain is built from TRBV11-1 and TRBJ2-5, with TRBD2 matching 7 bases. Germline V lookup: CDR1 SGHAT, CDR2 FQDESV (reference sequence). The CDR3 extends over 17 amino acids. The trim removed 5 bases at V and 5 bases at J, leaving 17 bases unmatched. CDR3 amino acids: CASSKWGGSLSLETQYF. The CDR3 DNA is TGTGCCAGCAGCAAGTGGGGGGGATCCCTCTCTCTCGAGACCCAGTACTTC. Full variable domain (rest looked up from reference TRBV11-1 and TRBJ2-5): EAEVAQSPRYKITEKSQAVAFWCDPISGHATLYWYRQILGQGPELLVQFQDESVVDDSQLPKDRFSAERLKGVDSTLKIQPAELGDSAMYLCASSKWGGSLSLETQYFGPGTRLLVL.

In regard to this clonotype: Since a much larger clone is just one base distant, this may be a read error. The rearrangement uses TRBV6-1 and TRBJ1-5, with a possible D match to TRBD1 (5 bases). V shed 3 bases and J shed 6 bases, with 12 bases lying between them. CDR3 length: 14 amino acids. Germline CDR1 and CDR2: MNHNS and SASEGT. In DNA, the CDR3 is TGTGCCAGCAGTGAGAGGGCGGGGGGTCAGCCCCAGCATTTT. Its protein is CASSERAGGQPQHF.

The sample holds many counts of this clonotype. The CDR3 spells CASSVRGQEKDTEAFF. Here the CDR3 DNA reads TGTGCCAGCAGTGTTCGCGGGCAGGAGAAAGACACTGAAGCTTTCTTT. The chain carries TRBV2 and TRBJ1-1; no reliable D call. The CDR3 contains 16 residues. With 4 bases removed from V and 3 bases from J, the gap between germline ends came to 18 bases. Germline lookup yields CDR1 SNHLY and CDR2 FYNNEI.